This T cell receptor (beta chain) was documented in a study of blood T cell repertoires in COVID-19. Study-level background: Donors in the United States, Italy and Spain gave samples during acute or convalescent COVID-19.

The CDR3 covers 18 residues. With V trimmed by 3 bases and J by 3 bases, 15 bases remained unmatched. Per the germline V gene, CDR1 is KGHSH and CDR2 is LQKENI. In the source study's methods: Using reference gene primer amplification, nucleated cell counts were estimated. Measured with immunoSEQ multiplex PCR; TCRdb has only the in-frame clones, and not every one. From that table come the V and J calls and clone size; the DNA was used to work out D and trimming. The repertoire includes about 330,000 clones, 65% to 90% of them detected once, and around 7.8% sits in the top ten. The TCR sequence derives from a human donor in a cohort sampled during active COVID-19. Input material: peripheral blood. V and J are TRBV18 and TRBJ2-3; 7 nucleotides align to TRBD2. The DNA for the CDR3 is TGTGCCAGCTCACCTGGGGCAGACCTAGGACTAGTGACAGATACGCAGTATTTT. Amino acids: CASSPGADLGLVTDTQYF.